The text below deals with one T cell receptor (beta chain). Its antigen is not known. These data are taken from a study of T cell responses to AZD1222 COVID-19 vaccine. Across the whole study: Pooled together were second doses at about 4 or about 12 weeks. The study, taken as a whole, reports: Sampling that yielded the repertoires occurred only after the peak T cell response. Regions left unmutated in variants are reportedly the target of nearly half of spike-specific TCRs. Spike-specific TCR breadth and depth went up after people got two AZD1222 doses.

The data were produced by immunoSEQ multiplex PCR, yet TCRdb's version contains in-frame clones alone and is incomplete. The sample gives some 100,000 clones, approximately 90% of which show up once; around a fifth is in the top ten. The V and J ends lost 5 bases and 8 bases, in that order; junction bases with no gene match: 3. CDR1 LGHDT and CDR2 YNNKEL come from the germline V gene (reference sequence). The CDR3 is 14 amino acids. Sample: peripheral blood, taken on day 0 of AZD1222 vaccination. This chain links TRBV3-1 (or the pseudogene TRBV3-2) with TRBJ1-6; TRBD1 aligns across 10 bases. This receptor was obtained from an adult in good health. In nucleotides, the CDR3 is TGTGCCAGCAGCTACGGGACAGGGGATTCACCCCTCCACTTT. It specifies CASSYGTGDSPLHF.